This T cell receptor beta chain was sequenced during a study of cytomegalovirus exposure and HLA in healthy donors. Points from the study as a whole: An analysis was carried out later, and it reportedly showed fewer N-insertions in an Asian-associated ancestry cluster than the approximately 680-donor mean. For most TCR beta V segments, an earlier analysis put the productive rate at about 87% or about 30% of the time. Per published reports, the classifier diagnosed cytomegalovirus status with high specificity and sensitivity.

Regarding this clone: What it recognizes is unknown. The sample holds other DNA sequences that translate to the same CDR3.

The germline V gene encodes CDR1 MNHNY and CDR2 SVGAGI (reference sequence). With V trimmed by 2 bases and J by 5 bases, 4 bases remained unmatched. The CDR3 totals 15 residues. PCR employed 60 Vbeta and 13 Jbeta primers. Sequenced by immunoSEQ multiplex PCR; TCRdb stores in-frame clones only, minus some. The table has roughly 130,000 clones, around 69% seen once. The sample taken for sequencing was PBMCs. The chain joins TRBV6-6 to TRBJ1-1, with TRBD1 matching over 11 bases. The clonotype was recovered from a human donor in good health. CDR3 DNA: TGTGCCAGCAGTTACACCGGACAGGGGGCGACTGAAGCTTTCTTT. Translated: CASSYTGQGATEAFF.